A single sample gave rise to the 31 T cell receptor beta chains below, sequenced in a study of human T cells and chemical hapten exposure. Time point described: patch test 2, 6 weeks after DPC sensitization. The treatment denotes: therapeutic diphenylcyclopropenone sensitization with weekly scalp DPC. In TCRdb, the RACE reads were re-called with MiXCR into one record per CDR3 protein. The table shows roughly 380,000 distinct CDR3 sequences, with roughly 6% occurring only once. The sequences come from whole blood, collected in connection with sensitization to the hapten diphenylcyclopropenone (DPC). The receptors stem from a woman younger than 30 with alopecia areata. Some clones in this sample may be carry-over from other donors' samples.

The V and J genes are TRBV7-3 and TRBJ2-7; 8 bases are shared with TRBD1. The CDR3 has 14 amino acids. Germline lookup yields CDR1 SGHTA and CDR2 FQGTGA. Germline trimming cut 4 bases from V and 5 bases from J; bases unmatched to any gene: 7. The CDR3 loop is CASSSGQVADEQYF. In DNA form, the CDR3 reads TGTGCCAGCAGCTCGGGACAGGTAGCCGACGAGCAGTACTTC.

This clonotype was picked up many times. V is TRBV29-1 and J is TRBJ2-1; a possible D gene is TRBD1 (6 bases). CDR1 is SQVTM and CDR2 is ANQGSEA in the germline V gene. Trimming left V 6 bases short and J 5 bases short, with 17 bases between. The CDR3 runs 14 residues. CDR3 residues: CSVYTGLGDNEQFF. CDR3 DNA: TGCAGCGTATATACAGGGTTAGGGGACAATGAGCAGTTCTTC.

This clonotype has ten or more counts. The rearrangement uses TRBV11-2 and TRBJ2-1, with 7 bases matching TRBD1. The CDR3 sequence is 18 residues long. The V and J ends lost 1 base and 5 bases, in that order; junction bases with no gene match: 14. CDR1 is SGHAT, CDR2 FQNNGV, per germline. Here the CDR3 reads CASSLAPPAQGTHNEQFF. CDR3 bases: TGTGCCAGCAGCTTAGCCCCCCCAGCACAGGGGACCCACAATGAGCAGTTCTTC. The full variable domain, completed using reference TRBV11-2 and TRBJ2-1, is EAGVAQSPRYKIIEKRQSVAFWCNPISGHATLYWYQQILGQGPKLLIQFQNNGVVDDSQLPKDRFSAERLKGVDSTLKIQPAKLEDSAVYLCASSLAPPAQGTHNEQFFGPGTRLTVL.

The chain carries TRBV5-4 and TRBJ2-4, with 10 bases lining up with TRBD1. This CDR3 comprises 16 residues. In germline, CDR1 is SGHNT, CDR2 YYREEE (reference sequence). V lost 4 bases to trimming and J lost 2 bases; unmatched junction nucleotides: 6. The CDR3 protein is CASSVRQGAPKNIQYF. CDR3 sequence (DNA): TGTGCCAGCAGCGTTAGACAGGGGGCCCCCAAAAACATTCAGTACTTC.

This clonotype was seen at least ten times. The gene calls are TRBV21-1 and TRBJ2-5. TRBV21-1 has pseudogene status. The CDR3 is made up of 11 amino acids. The DNA of the CDR3 is TGTGCCAGCAGCAAAGGAGTGACCCAGTACTTC. Translation: CASSKGVTQYF.

This clonotype was detected a few times. V gene TRBV7-2 combines with J gene TRBJ1-3, with D perhaps TRBD1 (5 bases). The CDR3 spans 16 residues. The V gene lost 5 bases and the J gene lost 0 bases, with 14 bases spanning the gap. Per germline, CDR1 SGHTA and CDR2 FQGNSA. The DNA of the CDR3 is TGTGCCAGCAGCGGACATAGCCCCATCTCTGGAAACACCATATATTTT. Translation gives CASSGHSPISGNTIYF.

This clonotype was counted many times. The chain has TRBV7-3 and TRBJ1-3; D ambiguous. In germline, CDR1 is SGHTA, CDR2 FQGTGA. There are 16 residues in the CDR3. V gave up 2 bases and J gave up 0 bases, with 11 bases separating them. The CDR3 DNA sequence: TGTGCCAGCAGCTTAGGCGGCGGATACTCTGGAAACACCATATATTTT. Protein product: CASSLGGGYSGNTIYF.

The rearrangement uses TRBV24-1 and TRBJ2-2; D unresolved. V was trimmed by 3 bases and J by 2 bases, leaving 12 bases between them. The CDR3 is 16 residues long. Germline V gene sequence: CDR1 KGHDR, CDR2 SFDVKD. CDR3 region: CATSDVSDLNTGELFF. The CDR3 nucleotides are TGTGCCACCAGTGATGTATCCGACTTAAACACCGGGGAGCTGTTTTTT.

This clonotype occurred many times. The gene calls are TRBV28 and TRBJ1-3; a possible D gene is TRBD1 (6 bases). V was trimmed by 6 bases and J by 0 bases, leaving 12 bases between them. Germline values: CDR1 MDHEN, CDR2 SYDVKM. This CDR3 contains 15 residues. In DNA, the CDR3 is TGTGCCAGCAGATCCCAGGGGACCTCTGGAAACACCATATATTTT. This codes for CASRSQGTSGNTIYF.

This clonotype came up many times. The genes are TRBV28 and TRBJ2-7, with 7 bases identical to TRBD1. The CDR3 has 17 amino acids. Germline CDR1 is MDHEN and CDR2 is SYDVKM. The V and J ends lost 4 bases and 0 bases, in that order; junction bases with no gene match: 12. CDR3 loop: CASSSLRHRDSSYEQYF. The CDR3 DNA sequence: TGTGCCAGCAGTTCTCTCCGACACCGGGACAGCTCCTACGAGCAGTACTTC.

In this sample, this clonotype turned up a few times. The rearrangement links TRBV3-1 to TRBJ2-7; TRBD2 is a possible D gene (7 bases). Per germline, CDR1 LGHDT and CDR2 YNNKEL (reference sequence). V was shortened by 1 base and J by 2 bases, with 15 bases between the two germline ends. There are 16 residues in the CDR3. The CDR3 DNA reads as TGTGCCAGCAGCCAAGCCCCCCTGGGGGGGCCCTACGAGCAGTACTTC. The encoded protein is CASSQAPLGGPYEQYF.

This clonotype was seen many times. The chain uses TRBV6-5 and TRBJ2-7; maybe TRBD1 (6 bases). Looked up from germline, CDR1 is MNHEY and CDR2 is SVGAGI. The ends were cut back, 5 bases at V and 3 bases at J, with 11 bases in the middle. The CDR3 runs 13 residues. CDR3 sequence reads: CASSPTGNYEQYF. CDR3 coding DNA: TGTGCCAGCAGTCCTACAGGGAACTACGAGCAGTACTTC.

V gene TRBV9 combines with J gene TRBJ2-1; D gene ambiguous. Trimming took 0 bases from V and 0 from J, leaving 10 bases between them. CDR1 is SGDLS, CDR2 YYNGEE, per germline. The CDR3 loop spans 16 amino acids. DNA of the CDR3: TGTGCCAGCAGCGTAGATGGCCTTCGCTCCTACAATGAGCAGTTCTTC. This translates into CASSVDGLRSYNEQFF.

The chain combines TRBV3-1 with TRBJ1-2; perhaps TRBD1 as D (6 bases). Trimming left V 0 bases short and J 4 bases short, with 12 bases between. Germline V lookup: CDR1 LGHDT, CDR2 YNNKEL (reference sequence). There are 15 residues in the CDR3. The CDR3 sequence is CASSQDQGLGYGYTF. DNA of the CDR3: TGTGCCAGCAGCCAAGATCAGGGGCTGGGCTATGGCTACACCTTC.

The V gene is TRBV29-1, the J gene TRBJ2-2, with TRBD1 as a possible D gene (6 bases). This CDR3 comprises 13 residues. Germline CDR1 SQVTM, CDR2 ANQGSEA. V was cut by 4 bases and J by 1 base, with 7 bases left in between. The CDR3 here is CSVGTVNTGELFF. In DNA, the CDR3 is TGCAGCGTTGGGACAGTGAACACCGGGGAGCTGTTTTTT.

The J gene is TRBJ2-5, the V gene TRBV4-3, with 10 bases fitting TRBD2. The germline CDR1 and CDR2 sequences are LGHNA and YSLEER. The CDR3 is 15 amino acids. V trimming: 0 bases; J trimming: 7 bases; junction bases outside the gene matches: 5. The CDR3 is CASSQDLSGGTTQYF. CDR3 bases: TGCGCCAGCAGCCAAGATCTTAGCGGGGGGACGACCCAGTACTTC.

This clonotype was seen at least ten times. The rearrangement uses TRBV15 and TRBJ2-1, with 7 bases lining up with TRBD2. Germline V lookup: CDR1 LNHNV, CDR2 YYDKDF (reference sequence). The CDR3 runs to 13 residues. J was trimmed by 4 bases and V by 7 bases; bases with no gene match: 4. CDR3: CATIAGPYNEQFF. The CDR3 region has the DNA TGTGCCACCATAGCGGGCCCTTACAATGAGCAGTTCTTC. Full variable domain (remainder filled in from reference TRBV15 and TRBJ2-1): DAMVIQNPRYQVTQFGKPVTLSCSQTLNHNVMYWYQQKSSQAPKLLFHYYDKDFNNEADTPDNFQSRRPNTSFCFLDIRSPGLGDTAMYLCATIAGPYNEQFFGPGTRLTVL.

In its sample, this clonotype was seen many times. The rearrangement links TRBV5-6 to TRBJ1-2, with TRBD1 identical over 11 bases. The length of the CDR3 is 16 residues. CDR1 SGHDT and CDR2 YYEEEE come from the germline V gene. The V segment lost 4 bases and the J segment 4 bases; nucleotides outside the gene matches: 9. Here the CDR3 DNA reads TGTGCCAGCAGCCCGCGGACAGGGGGCGCACTCTATGGCTACACCTTC. It encodes CASSPRTGGALYGYTF.

This sequence joins TRBV18 and TRBJ2-7; D uncertain. CDR1 KGHSH and CDR2 LQKENI come from the germline V gene. The CDR3 runs 14 residues. V shed 6 bases and J shed 0 bases, with 12 bases lying between them. This CDR3 reads CASSLSRSSYEQYF. Here the CDR3 DNA reads TGTGCCAGCTCTCTGTCGCGTAGCTCCTACGAGCAGTACTTC.

This clonotype was seen at least ten times. V usage is TRBV7-3 and J usage is TRBJ1-2; D is uncertain. Looked up from germline, CDR1 is SGHTA and CDR2 is FQGTGA. V was pared by 5 bases and J by 6 bases, with 22 bases between. CDR3 length equals 16 residues. The CDR3 DNA sequence: TGTGCCAGCAGCCAAACCTTACGTTTAAACCCCCATGGCTACACCTTC. This translates into CASSQTLRLNPHGYTF.

DNA for the CDR3: TGTGCCAGCAGCCAGTGGACAGGGAACACTTCACCCCTCCACTTT. Translation: CASSQWTGNTSPLHF. The chain recombines TRBV7-2 with TRBJ1-6; 8 positions agree with TRBD1. V gave up 5 bases and J gave up 9 bases; unmatched junction bases: 9. This CDR3 has 15 residues. Germline-derived CDR1 and CDR2 are SGHTA and FQGNSA.

The CDR3 loop is CASSSPGTAYEQYF. Here the CDR3 DNA reads TGTGCCAGCAGTTCCCCCGGGACAGCCTACGAGCAGTACTTC. The chain recombines TRBV6-5 with TRBJ2-7, with 7 nucleotides matching TRBD1. There are 14 residues in the CDR3. Trimming cost V 4 bases and J 2 bases; bases outside gene matches: 5. CDR1 and CDR2 (germline): MNHEY, SVGAGI.

The chain links TRBV7-2 to TRBJ2-5; D not certain. Trimming left V 5 bases short and J 3 bases short, with 19 bases between. CDR1 is SGHTA and CDR2 is FQGNSA in the germline V gene. The CDR3 is made up of 16 amino acids. This CDR3 is CASSRRLIRREETQYF. The CDR3 region has the DNA TGTGCCAGCAGCCGCCGCTTAATCCGAAGAGAAGAGACCCAGTACTTC.

This clonotype has ten or more counts. V and J are TRBV27 and TRBJ1-1; D perhaps matches TRBD1 (5 bases). The germline V and J ends were trimmed by 9 bases and 6 bases, with 14 bases remaining between them. The V gene's germline CDR1 is MNHEY and CDR2 SMNVEV (reference sequence). CDR3 length: 12 residues. In DNA form, the CDR3 reads TGTGCCAGTCGCAGGGAGTATTCTGAAGCTTTCTTT. It encodes CASRREYSEAFF.

This clonotype was counted between two and nine times. This rearrangement joins TRBV2 to TRBJ1-4, with a tentative D call TRBD1 (6 bases). V lost 7 bases and J 8 bases, leaving 17 bases between the germline ends. This CDR3 contains 14 residues. CDR1 and CDR2 from the germline V gene are SNHLY and FYNNEI. The CDR3, as DNA: TGTGCCAGCATATTGGAGGGGGGCCCGGAAAAACTGTTTTTT. Translated: CASILEGGPEKLFF.

The chain links TRBV18 to TRBJ1-1; 9 bases are a match to TRBD1. Losses at the gene ends were 0 bases for V and 5 bases for J; bases not matched to a gene: 1. CDR1 is KGHSH and CDR2 is LQKENI in the germline V gene. The CDR3 has 14 residues. The CDR3 reads CASSPPTGGTEAFF. The CDR3 region has the DNA TGTGCCAGCTCACCACCGACAGGGGGGACTGAAGCTTTCTTT.

This chain connects TRBV2 to TRBJ1-2; a possible D gene is TRBD1 (6 bases). CDR3 length: 13 residues. Deletions cut 6 bases from V and 6 bases from J, with 14 bases between. Per germline, CDR1 SNHLY and CDR2 FYNNEI. DNA for the CDR3: TGTGCCAGCAGAGGGACACCCGCAGATGGCTACACCTTC. It specifies CASRGTPADGYTF.

This clonotype showed up many times. J is TRBJ1-6 and V is TRBV7-2, with 8 bases aligning to TRBD1. V dropped 1 base and J dropped 7; count of bases not matched to a gene: 3. From germline, CDR1 is SGHTA and CDR2 FQGNSA. The CDR3 has 15 residues. The CDR3: CASSLDRGRNSPLHF. For the CDR3, the DNA is TGTGCCAGCAGCTTAGACAGGGGGAGGAATTCACCCCTCCACTTT. Together with reference TRBV7-2 and TRBJ1-6, the CDR3 gives the full variable domain: GAGVSQSPSNKVTEKGKDVELRCDPISGHTALYWYRQSLGQGLEFLIYFQGNSAPDKSGLPSDRFSAERTGGSVSTLTIQRTQQEDSAVYLCASSLDRGRNSPLHFGNGTRLTVT.

This clonotype came up a few times. The chain carries TRBV9 and TRBJ2-3, with D maybe TRBD2 (6 bases). The CDR3 is made up of 16 amino acids. In germline, CDR1 is SGDLS, CDR2 YYNGEE. Trimming took off 0 bases at V and 4 bases at J, with 15 bases between the two ends. The CDR3: CASSVAAGGRSDTQYF. CDR3 coding DNA: TGTGCCAGCAGCGTAGCTGCCGGGGGTCGTTCAGATACGCAGTATTTT.

This clonotype was seen a handful of times. The chain employs TRBV20-1 and TRBJ1-1, with D unresolved. The CDR3 is 12 residues long. V lost 2 bases to trimming and J lost 4 bases, with 8 bases between them. In germline, CDR1 is DFQATT, CDR2 SNEGSKA (reference sequence). DNA for the CDR3: TGCAGTGCTAGACGGCAGGCCACTGAAGCTTTCTTT. Translated: CSARRQATEAFF.

This clonotype came up many times. The chain employs TRBV3-1 and TRBJ2-3, with D uncertain. Trimming stripped 1 base from V and 2 bases from J, with 7 bases between. This CDR3 has 14 amino acids. Looked up from germline, CDR1 is LGHDT and CDR2 is YNNKEL (reference sequence). The CDR3 loop is CASSQVTDTDTQYF. CDR3 sequence (DNA): TGTGCCAGCAGCCAAGTGACGGACACAGATACGCAGTATTTT.